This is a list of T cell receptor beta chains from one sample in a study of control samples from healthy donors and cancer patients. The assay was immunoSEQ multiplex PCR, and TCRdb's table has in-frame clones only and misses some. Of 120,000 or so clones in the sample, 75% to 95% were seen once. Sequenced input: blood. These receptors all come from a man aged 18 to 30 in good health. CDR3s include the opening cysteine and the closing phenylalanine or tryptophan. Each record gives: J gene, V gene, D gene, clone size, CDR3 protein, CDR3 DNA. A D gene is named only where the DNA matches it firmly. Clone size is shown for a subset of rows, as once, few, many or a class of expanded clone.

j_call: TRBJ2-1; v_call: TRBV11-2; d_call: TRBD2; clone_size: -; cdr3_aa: CASSQTLATYNEQFF; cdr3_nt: TGTGCCAGCAGCCAAACACTAGCGACCTACAATGAGCAGTTCTTC
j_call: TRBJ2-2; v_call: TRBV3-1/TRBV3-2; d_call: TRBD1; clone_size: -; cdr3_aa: CASSLPPGQIRTGELFF; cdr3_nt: TGTGCCAGCAGCCTCCCACCGGGACAGATTAGGACCGGGGAGCTGTTTTTT
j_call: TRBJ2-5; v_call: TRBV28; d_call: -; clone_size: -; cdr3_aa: CASSPRPRQQETQYF; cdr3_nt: TGTGCCAGCAGTCCACGCCCCAGGCAGCAAGAGACCCAGTACTTC
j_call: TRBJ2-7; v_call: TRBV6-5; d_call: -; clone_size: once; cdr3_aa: CASSSREDSGEQYF; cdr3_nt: TGTGCCAGCAGTTCCCGAGAGGATTCAGGGGAGCAGTACTTC
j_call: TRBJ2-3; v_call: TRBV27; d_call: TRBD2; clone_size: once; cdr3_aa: CASSPSGRGPDTQYF; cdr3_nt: TGTGCCAGCAGTCCCAGCGGGAGGGGGCCTGATACGCAGTATTTT
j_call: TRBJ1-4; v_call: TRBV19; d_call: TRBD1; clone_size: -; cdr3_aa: CASSMRGPNEKLFF; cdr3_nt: TGTGCCAGTAGTATGAGGGGGCCTAATGAAAAACTGTTTTTT
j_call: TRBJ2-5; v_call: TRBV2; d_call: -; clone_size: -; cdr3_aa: CASSRVFQETQYF; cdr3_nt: TGTGCCAGCAGTCGGGTCTTTCAAGAGACCCAGTACTTC
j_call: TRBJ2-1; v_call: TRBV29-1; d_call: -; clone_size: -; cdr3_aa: CSVGTRGSGYNEQFF; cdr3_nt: TGCAGCGTTGGAACCCGGGGGAGCGGCTACAATGAGCAGTTCTTC
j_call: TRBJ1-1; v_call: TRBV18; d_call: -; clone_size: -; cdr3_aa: CASSPLGGGTSSNTEAFF; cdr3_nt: TGTGCCAGCTCACCGCTCGGGGGGGGGACGTCGTCGAACACTGAAGCTTTCTTT
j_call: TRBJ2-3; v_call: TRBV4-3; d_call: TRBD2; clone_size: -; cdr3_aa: CASSQELSGGAGDTDTQYF; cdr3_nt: TGCGCCAGCAGCCAAGAGCTTTCCGGGGGAGCGGGGGACACAGATACGCAGTATTTT
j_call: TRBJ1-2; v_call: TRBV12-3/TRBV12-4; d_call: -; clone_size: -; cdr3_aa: CASSLAGDYGYTF; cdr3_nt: TGTGCCAGCAGTTTAGCCGGGGACTATGGCTACACCTTC
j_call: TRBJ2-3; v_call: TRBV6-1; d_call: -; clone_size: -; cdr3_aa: CASSEAGKPRGQYF; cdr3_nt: TGTGCCAGCAGTGAAGCCGGGAAACCCCGGGGGCAGTATTTT
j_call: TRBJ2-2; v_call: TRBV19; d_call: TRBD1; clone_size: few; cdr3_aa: CASSMFGQGAFGELFF; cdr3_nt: TGTGCCAGTAGTATGTTTGGGCAGGGGGCTTTCGGGGAGCTGTTTTTT
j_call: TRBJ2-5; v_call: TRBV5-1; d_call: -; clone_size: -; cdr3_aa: CASSPPPGVKEETQYF; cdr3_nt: TGCGCCAGCAGCCCCCCTCCAGGGGTAAAGGAAGAGACCCAGTACTTC
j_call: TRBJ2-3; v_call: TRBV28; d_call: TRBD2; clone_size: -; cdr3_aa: CASSLFASGNTDTQYF; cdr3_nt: TGTGCCAGCAGTTTATTCGCTAGCGGGAACACAGATACGCAGTATTTT
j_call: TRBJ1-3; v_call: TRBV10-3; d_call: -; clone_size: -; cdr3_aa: CAISDLTGSGNTIYF; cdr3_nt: TGTGCCATCAGTGATTTAACAGGCTCTGGAAACACCATATATTTT
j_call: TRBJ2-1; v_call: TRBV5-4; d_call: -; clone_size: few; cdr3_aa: CASSLTHTEQFF; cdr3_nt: TGTGCCAGCAGCTTAACGCACACTGAGCAGTTCTTC
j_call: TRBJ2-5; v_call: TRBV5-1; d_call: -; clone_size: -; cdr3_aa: CASSLSGNQETQYF; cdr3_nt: TGCGCCAGCAGCTTGTCAGGAAACCAAGAGACCCAGTACTTC
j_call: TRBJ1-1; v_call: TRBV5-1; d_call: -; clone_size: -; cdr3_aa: CASSKGGGTEAFF; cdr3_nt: TGCGCCAGCAGCAAAGGGGGTGGCACTGAAGCTTTCTTT
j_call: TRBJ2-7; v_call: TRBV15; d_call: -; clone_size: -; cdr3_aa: CATSIKGYEQYF; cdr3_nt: TGTGCCACCAGCATAAAAGGGTACGAGCAGTACTTC
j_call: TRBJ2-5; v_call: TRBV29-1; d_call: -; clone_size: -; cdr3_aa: CSVERRETQYF; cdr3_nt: TGCAGCGTTGAACGGCGGGAGACCCAGTACTTC
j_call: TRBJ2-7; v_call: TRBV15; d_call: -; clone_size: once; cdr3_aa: CATSRDVGSSYEQYF; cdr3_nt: TGTGCCACCAGCAGAGATGTGGGGAGCTCCTACGAGCAGTACTTC
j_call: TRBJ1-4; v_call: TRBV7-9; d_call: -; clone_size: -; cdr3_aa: CASSLRPGDSNEKLFF; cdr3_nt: TGTGCCAGCAGCTTAAGGCCAGGGGATTCTAATGAAAAACTGTTTTTT
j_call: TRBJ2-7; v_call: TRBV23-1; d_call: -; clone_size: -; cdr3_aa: CASSLRGTSTYEQYF; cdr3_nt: TGCGCCAGCAGTCTCCGGGGAACGTCAACCTACGAGCAGTACTTC
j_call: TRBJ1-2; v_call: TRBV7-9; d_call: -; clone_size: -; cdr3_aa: CASSLDVGGYTF; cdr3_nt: TGTGCCAGCAGCTTAGACGTTGGTGGCTACACCTTC
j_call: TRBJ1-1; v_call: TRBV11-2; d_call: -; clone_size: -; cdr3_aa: CASTGLSNTEAFF; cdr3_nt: TGTGCCAGTACGGGGCTGAGTAACACTGAAGCTTTCTTT
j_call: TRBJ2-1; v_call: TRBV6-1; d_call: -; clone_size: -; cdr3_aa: CASSEARRGLDEQFF; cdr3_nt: TGTGCCAGCAGTGAAGCGCGCCGGGGATTGGATGAGCAGTTCTTC
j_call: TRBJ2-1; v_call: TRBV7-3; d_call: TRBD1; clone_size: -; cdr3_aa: CASSPDRAGDNEQFF; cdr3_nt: TGTGCCAGCAGCCCTGACAGGGCGGGCGACAATGAGCAGTTCTTC
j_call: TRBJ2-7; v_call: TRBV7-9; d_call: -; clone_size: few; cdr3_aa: CASSPLRFSVSSSYEQYF; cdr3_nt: TGTGCCAGCAGCCCCTTAAGATTCTCCGTCTCGAGTAGCTACGAGCAGTACTTC
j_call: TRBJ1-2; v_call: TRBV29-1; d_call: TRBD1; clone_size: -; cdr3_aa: CSVTGGANYGYTF; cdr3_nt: TGCAGCGTAACAGGGGGGGCTAACTATGGCTACACCTTC
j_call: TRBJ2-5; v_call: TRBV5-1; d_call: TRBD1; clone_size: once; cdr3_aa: CASSRDRVKETQYF; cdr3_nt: TGCGCCAGCAGCCGGGACAGAGTTAAAGAGACCCAGTACTTC